A selection of T cell receptor beta chains follows, all from one sample in a study of post-analysis software for immune sequencing data. TCRdb itself ran the PCR reads through MiXCR, one entry per CDR3 protein. Seen here are 170,000 or so distinct CDR3 sequences, approximately 30% observed once, and the top ten hold about 1.6%. Source material: blood. The source is a girl aged 10 to 17 with multiple sclerosis. Both conserved end residues are part of each CDR3. D genes are given only for firm matches. A row's size may be missing; if present it is once, few, many or a size class.

TRBJ2-7 | TRBD2 | TRBV12-3/TRBV12-4 | few | TGTGCCAGCAGTTTTTCTAGCGGGAGAAGAATTTACGAGCAGTACTTC | CASSFSSGRRIYEQYF
TRBJ2-5 | TRBD1 | TRBV28 | many | TGTGCCAGCAGTCGCCGGGCCTCCAGGGGGGAGACCCAGTACTTC | CASSRRASRGETQYF
TRBJ1-1 | TRBD1 | TRBV4-1 | few | TGCGCCAGCAGAGGTAAACAGGGGCCCGAAGCTTTCTTT | CASRGKQGPEAFF
TRBJ1-1 | NA | TRBV14 | NA | TGTGCCAGCAGCCCCGTGTGGGGTGAAGCTTTCTTT | CASSPVWGEAFF
TRBJ2-1 | TRBD2 | TRBV20-1 | NA | TGCAGTGCTAGGTCCACTAGCGGGACCTACAATGAGCAGTTCTTC | CSARSTSGTYNEQFF
TRBJ1-2 | NA | TRBV7-9 | few | TGTGCCAGCAGCTCCGGGAATGGCTACACCTTC | CASSSGNGYTF
TRBJ2-7 | TRBD1 | TRBV5-1 | many | TGCGCCAGCAGCGGGGCCGGACAGGGGAACGAGCAGTACTTC | CASSGAGQGNEQYF
TRBJ2-1 | NA | TRBV7-9 | NA | TGTGCCAGCAGCTTAGACGGGACCGGGCTGGATGAGCAGTTCTTC | CASSLDGTGLDEQFF
TRBJ2-7 | TRBD1 | TRBV11-2 | NA | TGTGCCAGCAGCCAACAGGGGCAGGGCTTTGACGAGCAGTACTTC | CASSQQGQGFDEQYF
TRBJ2-1 | NA | TRBV11-2 | many | TGTGCCAGCAGCTCCCTGTTCTACAATGAGCAGTTCTTC | CASSSLFYNEQFF
TRBJ2-3 | TRBD2 | TRBV20-1 | many | TGCAGTGCTCCCCGGACTAGCGGGAGCTTCGCAGATACGCAGTATTTT | CSAPRTSGSFADTQYF
TRBJ2-5 | TRBD2 | TRBV5-1 | once | TGCGCCAGCAGCTATTCCGACGGCGGGGGGCAGTACAATGAGCAGTACTTC | CASSYSDGGGQYNEQYF
TRBJ1-5 | NA | TRBV28 | few | TGTGCCACGGCGGAGGTGGGCAGCAATCAGCCCCAGCATTTT | CATAEVGSNQPQHF
TRBJ2-7 | NA | TRBV24-1 | many | TGTGCCACCAGTGACCAATTTGGGGGAACCTACGAGCAGTACTTC | CATSDQFGGTYEQYF
TRBJ1-5 | NA | TRBV5-5 | NA | TGTGCCAGCAGCTTACGCGAGTTAGGGTACCCTTATAGCAATCAGCCCCAGCATTTT | CASSLRELGYPYSNQPQHF
TRBJ1-1 | TRBD1 | TRBV7-2 | NA | TGTGCCAGCAGCTTAAGGTTCCTGGACAGGGGGAACACTGAAGCTTTCTTT | CASSLRFLDRGNTEAFF
TRBJ2-1 | TRBD2 | TRBV9 | NA | TGTGCCAGCAGTACCACGACTAGCGGGAGGGCCGCTGCCGATGAGCGGTTCTTC | CASSTTTSGRAAADERFF
TRBJ2-3 | TRBD1 | TRBV5-1 | once | TGCGCCAGCAGCTTGGGGGTGGGGACAGACACAGATACGCAGTATTTT | CASSLGVGTDTDTQYF
TRBJ2-3 | NA | TRBV5-1 | many | TGCGCCAGCAGCTTGGACAGGGAAGATACGCAGTATTTT | CASSLDREDTQYF
TRBJ1-2 | NA | TRBV20-1 | many | TGCAGTGCTAGCCTGGAGGGAGGCTACACCTTC | CSASLEGGYTF
TRBJ1-2 | NA | TRBV7-2 | many | TGTGCCAGCAGCTCCAGTGTCACAGGGCTTGGCTACACCTTC | CASSSSVTGLGYTF
TRBJ2-5 | TRBD1 | TRBV4-1 | many | TGCGCCAGCAGCCGAGTGGCGATAACCCGACAGGGAAGGGGGATCCAAGAGACCCAGTACTTC | CASSRVAITRQGRGIQETQYF
TRBJ2-5 | TRBD2 | TRBV20-1 | NA | TGCAGTGCCCCAGAAGAAGTAGCGGGAGAGACCCAGTACTTC | CSAPEEVAGETQYF
TRBJ2-5 | TRBD1 | TRBV10-3 | many | TGTGCCATCAGTGGTGGACAGGACCAAGAGACCCAGTACTTC | CAISGGQDQETQYF
TRBJ1-1 | TRBD1 | TRBV5-6 | NA | TGTGCCAGCAGCCAGGGACAGCCGAACACTGAAGCTTTCTTT | CASSQGQPNTEAFF